These 31 T cell receptor beta chains share one sample of origin, sequenced in a study of technical replicates of blood from a handful of donors. TCRdb's copy holds only in-frame clones and misses some; the assay was immunoSEQ multiplex PCR. The data hold more than 80,000 clones, with approximately 97% observed a single time. The sequenced sample was T cells isolated from PBMCs. All receptors come from a human donor in good health.

The chain is built from TRBV7-2 and TRBJ2-7, with 7 bases aligning to TRBD1. With V trimmed by 5 bases and J by 6 bases, 4 bases remained unmatched. Germline CDR1 is SGHTA and CDR2 is FQGNSA. The CDR3 runs to 12 residues. The CDR3 coding sequence is TGTGCCAGCAGCACCGACAGGGTCGAGCAGTACTTC. Its translation is CASSTDRVEQYF.

V gene TRBV28 combines with J gene TRBJ1-1; TRBD1 is a possible D gene (5 bases). Deletions cut 2 bases from V and 7 bases from J, with 8 bases between. Germline CDR1 and CDR2: MDHEN and SYDVKM. The CDR3 sequence is 12 residues long. CDR3 in DNA: TGTGCCAGCAGTTTAGGGGCTAGTGAAGCTTTCTTT. As protein: CASSLGASEAFF.

The V call is TRBV2, the J call TRBJ2-1, with D tentatively TRBD2 (5 bases). V was cut by 7 bases and J by 6 bases, with 13 bases left in between. This CDR3 is 13 amino acids long. The germline gives CDR1 SNHLY, CDR2 FYNNEI. The CDR3 coding sequence is TGTGCCAGCACCTGGGGAGTGTTCAATGAGCAGTTCTTC. This encodes CASTWGVFNEQFF.

J is TRBJ2-6 and V is TRBV9; 7 nucleotides line up with TRBD2. This CDR3 is 18 amino acids long. The germline CDR1 and CDR2 sequences are SGDLS and YYNGEE. V shed 0 bases and J 0 bases; nucleotides not matched to a gene: 6. CDR3 sequence: CASSVDPAGSSGANVLTF. DNA for the CDR3: TGTGCCAGCAGCGTAGACCCAGCGGGAAGCTCTGGGGCCAACGTCCTGACTTTC.

Concerning this clone: Other nucleotide sequences from this sample produce the same CDR3. This chain links TRBV9 with TRBJ2-3; maybe TRBD2 (5 bases). V was clipped by 0 bases and J by 0 bases, with 11 bases between them. Germline CDR1 is SGDLS and CDR2 is YYNGEE. The CDR3 has 16 residues. CDR3 loop: CASSVGSGTSTDTQYF. The CDR3 DNA reads TGTGCCAGCAGCGTAGGGAGCGGAACTAGCACAGATACGCAGTATTTT.

This clone occurred once. The chain joins TRBV6-6 to TRBJ2-1; 9 positions match TRBD1. J lost 12 bases, V lost 7 bases, and 13 bases had no gene match. The length of the CDR3 is 14 residues. CDR1 and CDR2 from the germline V gene are MNHNY and SVGAGI (reference sequence). CDR3 nucleotides: TGTGCCAGCAACCGAAACCCGGGACAGGGTGGGCAGTTCTTC. Amino acids: CASNRNPGQGGQFF.

The chain carries TRBV7-9 and TRBJ1-2; D perhaps matches TRBD1 (6 bases). The CDR3 covers 14 residues. Germline-derived CDR1 and CDR2 are SEHNR and FQNEAQ (reference sequence). V lost 5 bases and J lost 4, with 14 bases in between. The CDR3, as DNA: TGTGCCAGCAGCCCTTACAGGGAGAGCTATGGCTACACCTTC. This gives the protein CASSPYRESYGYTF.

The rearrangement links TRBV5-6 to TRBJ1-1; 7 bases are shared with TRBD1. This CDR3 is built from 13 residues. V gave up 3 bases and J gave up 5 bases; unmatched junction bases: 4. The germline V gene encodes CDR1 SGHDT and CDR2 YYEEEE. Here the CDR3 reads CASSSQGRTEAFF. CDR3 bases: TGTGCCAGCAGCTCACAGGGGCGGACTGAAGCTTTCTTT.

The chain joins TRBV28 to TRBJ1-3; tentative D call: TRBD1 (5 bases). Trimming shortened V by 6 bases and J by 2 bases, and 11 bases separated the two germline ends. Germline V lookup: CDR1 MDHEN, CDR2 SYDVKM. The CDR3 spans 14 residues. In DNA form, the CDR3 reads TGTGCCAGCAGACCAACAGGAACTGGAAACACCATATATTTT. The encoded protein is CASRPTGTGNTIYF.

This clone came up once. This chain connects TRBV30 to TRBJ1-1; D unresolved. Trimming cost V 7 bases and J 4 bases, with 10 bases left between them. Per the germline V gene, CDR1 is GTSNPN and CDR2 is SVGIG (reference sequence). The CDR3 sequence is 11 residues long. The CDR3 nucleotides are TGTGCCTTCGTGAGAAGCACTGAAGCTTTCTTT. Translation: CAFVRSTEAFF.

The gene calls are TRBV7-2 and TRBJ2-7; TRBD2 matches at 8 bases. CDR3 size: 14 residues. Looked up from germline, CDR1 is SGHTA and CDR2 is FQGNSA. V shed 4 bases, J shed 3 bases, and the junction held 5 bases outside the gene matches. The CDR3 loop reads CASSYSGKVYEQYF. DNA for the CDR3: TGTGCCAGCAGCTATAGCGGGAAAGTCTACGAGCAGTACTTC.

The CDR3 reads CASSLTTGGYEQFF. Here the CDR3 DNA reads TGTGCCAGCAGCCTGACGACAGGGGGTTATGAGCAGTTCTTC. This chain links TRBV5-6 with TRBJ2-1, with TRBD1 identical over 9 bases. CDR1 SGHDT and CDR2 YYEEEE come from the germline V gene. The CDR3 has 14 amino acids. V shed 4 bases and J 8 bases; nucleotides not matched to a gene: 7.

This chain uses TRBV29-1 with TRBJ2-5, with 14 bases identical to TRBD2. Germline CDR1 SQVTM, CDR2 ANQGSEA. V lost 6 bases to trimming and J lost 4 bases; unmatched junction nucleotides: 1. CDR3 length: 13 residues. The CDR3 DNA follows: TGCAGCGTGGGACTAGCGGGAGTAGAGACCCAGTACTTC. The encoded protein is CSVGLAGVETQYF.

The rearrangement uses TRBV7-2 and TRBJ2-1, with 7 bases matching TRBD2. The CDR3 length is 15 residues. The trim removed 0 bases at V and 3 bases at J, leaving 2 bases unmatched. Germline V gene lookup returns CDR1 SGHTA and CDR2 FQGNSA. The CDR3 nucleotides are TGTGCCAGCAGCTTAGCGACTAGCCGCTACAATGAGCAGTTCTTC. It codes for CASSLATSRYNEQFF. The variable domain in full, with the rest retrieved from reference TRBV7-2 and TRBJ2-1, is GAGVSQSPSNKVTEKGKDVELRCDPISGHTALYWYRQSLGQGLEFLIYFQGNSAPDKSGLPSDRFSAERTGGSVSTLTIQRTQQEDSAVYLCASSLATSRYNEQFFGPGTRLTVL.

The gene calls are TRBV28 and TRBJ2-7; 8 bases match TRBD1. V was pared by 6 bases and J by 0 bases, with 10 bases of the junction left unmatched. This CDR3 spans 16 amino acids. Per germline, CDR1 MDHEN and CDR2 SYDVKM. CDR3 in amino acids: CASRANSGTGSYEQYF. CDR3 nucleotides: TGTGCCAGCAGAGCTAATTCCGGGACAGGCTCCTACGAGCAGTACTTC. Filled out from reference TRBV28 and TRBJ2-7, the complete variable domain reads DVKVTQSSRYLVKRTGEKVFLECVQDMDHENMFWYRQDPGLGLRLIYFSYDVKMKEKGDIPEGYSVSREKKERFSLILESASTNQTSMYLCASRANSGTGSYEQYFGPGTRLTVT.

The chain employs TRBV25-1 and TRBJ1-3; D ambiguous. Germline V gene sequence: CDR1 MGHDK, CDR2 SYGVNS. This CDR3 region has 16 residues. V was shortened by 0 bases and J by 2 bases, with 11 bases between the two germline ends. The CDR3 here is CASSEYNGGTGNTIYF. For the CDR3, the DNA is TGTGCCAGCAGTGAATATAACGGAGGGACTGGAAACACCATATATTTT.

Written as DNA, the CDR3 is TGTGCCAGCAGCCCCCTAGCGGGGCTTAATAATGAGCAGTTCTTC. This sequence encodes CASSPLAGLNNEQFF. This rearrangement joins TRBV27 to TRBJ2-1; 9 bases are a match to TRBD2. Unmatched junction bases numbered 10, after V lost 6 bases and J lost 7 bases. The CDR3 covers 15 residues. CDR1 and CDR2 from the germline V gene are MNHEY and SMNVEV (reference sequence).

The genes are TRBV19 and TRBJ1-1; the D is unclear. Germline lookup yields CDR1 LNHDA and CDR2 SQIVND (reference sequence). CDR3 length: 16 amino acids. The V end lost 6 bases, the J end lost 2 bases, and 19 bases lay between the germline ends. CDR3 protein: CASSPRLEGLNTEAFF. CDR3 sequence (DNA): TGTGCCAGTAGCCCGAGGCTGGAGGGTCTTAACACTGAAGCTTTCTTT.

The genes are TRBV18 and TRBJ1-1; the D gene is possibly TRBD1 (6 bases). Germline V lookup: CDR1 KGHSH, CDR2 LQKENI. CDR3 size: 15 residues. The V and J ends lost 6 bases and 4 bases respectively, with 18 bases between them. The CDR3, as DNA: TGTGCCAGCTCTCCCGCCACAGGGTTTTCCACTGAAGCTTTCTTT. The encoded protein is CASSPATGFSTEAFF.

The chain is built from TRBV9 and TRBJ1-3; possible D gene TRBD1, 6 bases. V gave up 3 bases and J gave up 5 bases, with 27 bases separating them. CDR1 and CDR2 from the germline V gene are SGDLS and YYNGEE. CDR3 length equals 19 residues. CDR3 coding DNA: TGTGCCAGCAGCGCACAAACTTGGGGGCCCTGCCAATCGCGAAACACCATATATTTT. Its protein product is CASSAQTWGPCQSRNTIYF.

V usage is TRBV13 and J usage is TRBJ2-7, with D possibly matching TRBD2 (6 bases). Germline V gene data show CDR1 as PRHDT and CDR2 as FYEKMQ (reference sequence). CDR3 length: 13 amino acids. Trimming pared 3 bases from V and 3 bases from J, leaving 9 bases between. This CDR3 reads CASSLEGGYEQYF. The CDR3 DNA sequence: TGTGCCAGCAGCTTGGAGGGAGGCTACGAGCAGTACTTC.

This rearrangement joins TRBV7-3 to TRBJ2-5; D is possibly TRBD1 (5 bases). The CDR3 contains 15 residues. CDR1 and CDR2 (germline): SGHTA, FQGTGA. Trimming took off 3 bases at V and 1 base at J, with 12 bases between the two ends. The CDR3 nucleotides read TGTGCCAGCAGCTTTAATACAGGACCCCAAGAGACCCAGTACTTC. Its translation: CASSFNTGPQETQYF.

V and J are TRBV2 and TRBJ2-7; 12 positions agree with TRBD2. The germline gives CDR1 SNHLY, CDR2 FYNNEI. With 5 bases clipped from V and 2 bases from J, the junction kept 4 bases outside the gene matches. The CDR3 length is 15 residues. The DNA of the CDR3 is TGTGCCAGCAGTCCGCTAGCGGGAGGGACCTACGAGCAGTACTTC. Encoded protein: CASSPLAGGTYEQYF.

The genes are TRBV4-2 and TRBJ2-3; 11 nucleotides line up with TRBD2. The CDR3 contains 17 residues. Germline values: CDR1 LGHNA, CDR2 YNFKEQ. V lost 2 bases and J lost 1; bases outside the gene matches: 5. DNA for the CDR3: TGTGCCAGCAGCCAAACCGGGACTAGCGGCCGCACAGATACGCAGTATTTT. Its translation is CASSQTGTSGRTDTQYF.

The chain couples TRBV6-1 to TRBJ2-6; maybe TRBD2 (6 bases). V lost 7 bases, J lost 0 bases, and 10 bases lay in between. Per germline, CDR1 MNHNS and CDR2 SASEGT. The CDR3 is 15 residues long. The CDR3 nucleotides read TGTGCCAGCACGCGGGAAAGCTCTGGGGCCAACGTCCTGACTTTC. It specifies CASTRESSGANVLTF.

J is TRBJ2-7 and V is TRBV11-2; tentatively, D is TRBD2 (7 bases). Germline values: CDR1 SGHAT, CDR2 FQNNGV. The CDR3 runs 14 residues. Trimming removed 5 bases from V and 5 bases from J, with 16 bases in between. The CDR3 sequence: CASSRGANPHEQYF. The CDR3 DNA follows: TGTGCCAGCAGCCGGGGGGCGAATCCCCACGAGCAGTACTTC. The full variable domain, in which reference TRBV11-2 and TRBJ2-7 provide the parts outside the CDR3, is EAGVAQSPRYKIIEKRQSVAFWCNPISGHATLYWYQQILGQGPKLLIQFQNNGVVDDSQLPKDRFSAERLKGVDSTLKIQPAKLEDSAVYLCASSRGANPHEQYFGPGTRLTVT.

The J gene is TRBJ1-1, the V gene TRBV7-2; no definite D call. CDR3 size: 13 residues. Germline CDR1 and CDR2: SGHTA and FQGNSA. Trimming stripped 5 bases from V and 0 bases from J, with 7 bases between. Here the CDR3 reads CASSAEMNTEAFF. CDR3 nucleotides: TGTGCCAGCAGCGCGGAGATGAACACTGAAGCTTTCTTT.

The chain combines TRBV29-1 with TRBJ1-2, with TRBD1 as a possible D gene (5 bases). V lost 4 bases and J lost 5, with 8 bases in between. The germline V gene encodes CDR1 SQVTM and CDR2 ANQGSEA. There are 11 residues in the CDR3. This chain's CDR3 is CSVVDSYGYTF. The CDR3 DNA sequence: TGCAGCGTTGTTGACAGTTATGGCTACACCTTC.

The rearrangement links TRBV29-1 to TRBJ2-7; 7 bases match TRBD2. Per the germline V gene, CDR1 is SQVTM and CDR2 is ANQGSEA. This CDR3 has 13 amino acids. The trim removed 6 bases at V and 2 bases at J, leaving 7 bases unmatched. The CDR3 is CSVRLADPYEQYF. CDR3 nucleotide sequence: TGCAGCGTGAGACTAGCCGATCCCTACGAGCAGTACTTC.

The J gene is TRBJ2-7, the V gene TRBV7-9; the D gene is possibly TRBD2 (5 bases). The CDR3 length is 14 residues. Germline V gives CDR1 SEHNR, CDR2 FQNEAQ (reference sequence). V was shortened by 8 bases and J by 7 bases, with 21 bases between the two germline ends. CDR3 loop: CASSGGFGVREQYF. The DNA of the CDR3 is TGTGCCAGCTCCGGAGGATTTGGGGTAAGAGAGCAGTACTTC.

This clone was detected once. The gene calls are TRBV5-4 and TRBJ2-3; D gene ambiguous. The ends were cut back, 4 bases at V and 0 bases at J, with 12 bases in the middle. The CDR3 sequence is 15 residues long. Germline-derived CDR1 and CDR2 are SGHNT and YYREEE (reference sequence). The CDR3 DNA is TGTGCCAGCAGCGCAGACACCGAAAGCACAGATACGCAGTATTTT. Translating gives CASSADTESTDTQYF.